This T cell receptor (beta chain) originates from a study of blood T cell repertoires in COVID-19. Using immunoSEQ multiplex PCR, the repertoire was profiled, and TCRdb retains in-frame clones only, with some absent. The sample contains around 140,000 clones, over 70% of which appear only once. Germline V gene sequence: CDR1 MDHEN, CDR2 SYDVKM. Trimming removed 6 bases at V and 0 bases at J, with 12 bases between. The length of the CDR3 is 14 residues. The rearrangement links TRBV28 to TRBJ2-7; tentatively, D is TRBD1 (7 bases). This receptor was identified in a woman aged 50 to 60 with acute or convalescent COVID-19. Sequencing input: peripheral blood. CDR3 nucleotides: TGTGCCAGCAGGCCAGGGGGGCCCTCCTACGAGCAGTACTTC. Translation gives CASRPGGPSYEQYF.